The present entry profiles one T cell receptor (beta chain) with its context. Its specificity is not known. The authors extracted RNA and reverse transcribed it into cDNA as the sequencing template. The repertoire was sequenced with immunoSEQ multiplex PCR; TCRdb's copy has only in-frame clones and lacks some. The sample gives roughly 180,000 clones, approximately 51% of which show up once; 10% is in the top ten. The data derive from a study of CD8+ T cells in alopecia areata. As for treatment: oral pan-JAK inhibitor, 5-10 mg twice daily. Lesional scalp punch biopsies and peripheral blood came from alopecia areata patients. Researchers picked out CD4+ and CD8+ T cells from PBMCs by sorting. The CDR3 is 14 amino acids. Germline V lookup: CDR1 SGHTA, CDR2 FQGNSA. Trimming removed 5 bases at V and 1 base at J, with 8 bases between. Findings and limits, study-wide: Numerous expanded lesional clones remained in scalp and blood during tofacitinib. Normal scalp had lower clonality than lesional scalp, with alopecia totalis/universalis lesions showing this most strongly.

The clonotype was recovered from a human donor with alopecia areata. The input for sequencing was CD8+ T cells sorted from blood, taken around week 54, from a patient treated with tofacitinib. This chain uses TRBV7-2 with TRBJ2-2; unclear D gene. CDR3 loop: CASSAVRNTGELFF. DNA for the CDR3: TGTGCCAGCAGCGCCGTCAGGAACACCGGGGAGCTGTTTTTT.